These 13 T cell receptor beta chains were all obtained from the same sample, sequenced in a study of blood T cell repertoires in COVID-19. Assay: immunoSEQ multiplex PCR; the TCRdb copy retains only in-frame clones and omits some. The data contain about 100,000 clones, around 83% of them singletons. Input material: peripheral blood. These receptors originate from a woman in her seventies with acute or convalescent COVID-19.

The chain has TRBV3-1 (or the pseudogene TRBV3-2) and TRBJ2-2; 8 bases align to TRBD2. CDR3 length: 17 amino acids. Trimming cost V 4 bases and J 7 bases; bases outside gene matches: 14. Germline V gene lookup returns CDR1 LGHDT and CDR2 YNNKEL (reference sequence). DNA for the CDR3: TGTGCCAGCAGCCCCCCACGGAGAAGCGGGAGATACGGGGAGCTGTTTTTT. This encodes CASSPPRRSGRYGELFF.

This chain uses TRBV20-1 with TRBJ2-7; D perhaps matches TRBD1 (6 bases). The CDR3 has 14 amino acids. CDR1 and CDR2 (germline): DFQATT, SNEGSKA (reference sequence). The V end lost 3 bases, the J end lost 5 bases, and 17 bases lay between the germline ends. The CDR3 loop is CSASTPTYRDEQYV. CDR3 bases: TGCAGTGCTAGTACCCCAACTTACAGGGACGAGCAGTACGTC.

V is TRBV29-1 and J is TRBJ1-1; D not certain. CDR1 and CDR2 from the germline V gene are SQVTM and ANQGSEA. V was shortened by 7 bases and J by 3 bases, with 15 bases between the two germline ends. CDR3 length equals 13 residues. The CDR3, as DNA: TGCAGCGCCGCAGTAGCTTTAGACACTGAAGCTTTCTTT. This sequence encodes CSAAVALDTEAFF.

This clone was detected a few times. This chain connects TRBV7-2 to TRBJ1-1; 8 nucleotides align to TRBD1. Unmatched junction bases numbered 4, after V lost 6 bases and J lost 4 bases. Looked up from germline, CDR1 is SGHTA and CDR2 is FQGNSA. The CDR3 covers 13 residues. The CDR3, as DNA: TGTGCCAGCAGAATGGACAGGGTCACTGAAGCTTTCTTT. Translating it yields CASRMDRVTEAFF.

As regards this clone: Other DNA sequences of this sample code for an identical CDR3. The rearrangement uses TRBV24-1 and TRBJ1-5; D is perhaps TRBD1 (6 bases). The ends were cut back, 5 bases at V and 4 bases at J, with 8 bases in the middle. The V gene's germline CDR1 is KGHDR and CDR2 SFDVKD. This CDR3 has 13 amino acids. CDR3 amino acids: CATSGQGNQPQHF. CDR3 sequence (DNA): TGTGCCACCAGTGGCCAGGGGAATCAGCCCCAGCATTTT.

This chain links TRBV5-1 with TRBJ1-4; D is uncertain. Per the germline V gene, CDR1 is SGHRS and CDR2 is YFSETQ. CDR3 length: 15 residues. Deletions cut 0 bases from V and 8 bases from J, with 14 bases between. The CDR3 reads CASSLGLGLREKLFF. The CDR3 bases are TGCGCCAGCAGCTTGGGTCTAGGACTGAGAGAAAAACTGTTTTTT.

The CDR3 nucleotides are TGTGCCAGCAGCCCGTCAAACACCATATATTTT. Protein sequence: CASSPSNTIYF. The chain links TRBV5-8 to TRBJ1-3, with D uncertain. The germline V and J ends were trimmed by 4 bases and 6 bases, with 5 bases remaining between them. The germline CDR1 and CDR2 sequences are SGHTS and YDEGEE. The CDR3 is 11 amino acids.

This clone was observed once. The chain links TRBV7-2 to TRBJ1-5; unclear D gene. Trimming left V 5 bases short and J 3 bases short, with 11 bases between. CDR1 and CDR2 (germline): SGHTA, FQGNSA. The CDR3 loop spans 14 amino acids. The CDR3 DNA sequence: TGTGCCAGCAGCCCCGGGAATTCCAATCAGCCCCAGCATTTT. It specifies CASSPGNSNQPQHF.

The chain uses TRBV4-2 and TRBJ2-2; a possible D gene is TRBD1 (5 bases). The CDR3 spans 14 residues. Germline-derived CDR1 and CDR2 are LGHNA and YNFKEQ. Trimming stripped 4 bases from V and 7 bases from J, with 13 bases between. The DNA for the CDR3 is TGTGCCAGCAGCCTAAATACAGGTGGCGGGGAGCTGTTTTTT. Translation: CASSLNTGGGELFF.

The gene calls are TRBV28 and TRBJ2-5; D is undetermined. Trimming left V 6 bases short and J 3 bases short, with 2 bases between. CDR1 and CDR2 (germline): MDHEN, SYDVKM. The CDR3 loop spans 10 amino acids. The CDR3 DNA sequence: TGTGCCAGCAGCAAAGAGACCCAGTACTTC. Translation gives CASSKETQYF.

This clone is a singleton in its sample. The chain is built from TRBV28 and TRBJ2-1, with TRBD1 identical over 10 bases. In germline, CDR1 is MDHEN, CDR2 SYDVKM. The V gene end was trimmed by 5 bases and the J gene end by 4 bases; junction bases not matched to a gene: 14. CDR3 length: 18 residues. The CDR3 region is CASSEVLWDRGWYNEQFF. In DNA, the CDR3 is TGTGCCAGCAGTGAGGTGCTTTGGGACAGGGGTTGGTACAATGAGCAGTTCTTC.

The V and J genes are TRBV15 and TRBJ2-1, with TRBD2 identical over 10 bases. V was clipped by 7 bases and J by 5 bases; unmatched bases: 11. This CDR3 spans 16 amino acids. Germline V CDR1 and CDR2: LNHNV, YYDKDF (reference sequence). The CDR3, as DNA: TGTGCCACCAACCCTTCAGCGGGAGGGCCGAACAATGAGCAGTTCTTC. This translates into CATNPSAGGPNNEQFF.

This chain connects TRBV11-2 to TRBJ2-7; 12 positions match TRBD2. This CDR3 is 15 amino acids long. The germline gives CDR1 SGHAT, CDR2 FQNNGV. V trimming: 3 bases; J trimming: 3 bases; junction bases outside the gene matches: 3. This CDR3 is CASSLPSGRVYEQYF. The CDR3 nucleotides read TGTGCCAGCAGCTTGCCTAGCGGGAGGGTCTACGAGCAGTACTTC.